The T cell receptor (beta chain) under discussion was sequenced for a study of T cells after yellow fever vaccination. Overall study results and limits: The secondary T-cell response peaked on day 5, not day 15, but was weaker. The study noted that FACS-sorted repertoires could contain abundant clonotypes contaminating from the bulk population.

This CDR3 is built from 17 residues. Trimming pared 6 bases from V and 1 base from J, leaving 19 bases between. About this clonotype itself: Its antigen is unknown.

Making TCR cDNA involved 5'RACE template switching, which added UMIs and a universal primer site. TCRdb re-called the 5' RACE reads through MiXCR, storing one row per CDR3 protein. Seen here are 300,000 or so distinct CDR3 sequences, 13% observed once, and the top ten hold approximately 0.49%. Sequenced material: CD4+ T cells sorted from PBMCs, taken 45 days after the yellow fever booster vaccination. The chain combines TRBV12-3 or TRBV12-4 with TRBJ2-4, with a possible D match to TRBD2 (6 bases). This clonotype was obtained from a man aged 25-45 years who received the YFV17D yellow fever vaccine. CDR3 protein: CASSVWVGGRAKNIQYF. The CDR3, as DNA: TGTGCCAGCAGCGTTTGGGTGGGAGGCCGGGCCAAAAACATTCAGTACTTC.